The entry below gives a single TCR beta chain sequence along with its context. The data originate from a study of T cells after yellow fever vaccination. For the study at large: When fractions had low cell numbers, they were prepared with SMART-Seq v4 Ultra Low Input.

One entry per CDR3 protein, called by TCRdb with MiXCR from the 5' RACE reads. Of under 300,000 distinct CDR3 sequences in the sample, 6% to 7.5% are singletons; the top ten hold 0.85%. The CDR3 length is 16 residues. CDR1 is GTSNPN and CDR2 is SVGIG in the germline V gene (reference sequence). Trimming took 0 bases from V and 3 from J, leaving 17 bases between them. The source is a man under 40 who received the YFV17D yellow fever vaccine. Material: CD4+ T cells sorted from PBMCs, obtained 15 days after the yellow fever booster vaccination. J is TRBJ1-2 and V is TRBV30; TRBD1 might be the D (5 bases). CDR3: CAWSVLGGGHDYGYTF. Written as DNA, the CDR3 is TGTGCCTGGAGTGTACTGGGGGGGGGTCACGACTATGGCTACACCTTC.